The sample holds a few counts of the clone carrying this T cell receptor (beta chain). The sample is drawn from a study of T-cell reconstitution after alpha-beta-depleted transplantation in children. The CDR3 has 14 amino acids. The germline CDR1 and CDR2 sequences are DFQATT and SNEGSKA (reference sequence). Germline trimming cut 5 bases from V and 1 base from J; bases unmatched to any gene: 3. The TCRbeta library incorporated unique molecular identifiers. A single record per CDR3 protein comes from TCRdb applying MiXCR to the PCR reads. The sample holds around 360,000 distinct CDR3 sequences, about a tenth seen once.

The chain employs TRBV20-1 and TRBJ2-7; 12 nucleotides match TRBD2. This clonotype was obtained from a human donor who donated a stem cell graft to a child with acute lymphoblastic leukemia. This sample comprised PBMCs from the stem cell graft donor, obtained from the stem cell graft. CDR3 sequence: CSAWTSGVSYEQYF. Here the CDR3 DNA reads TGCAGTGCTTGGACTAGCGGGGTGTCCTACGAGCAGTACTTC.